This T cell receptor (beta chain) was captured in a study of blood T cell repertoires in COVID-19. The overall study: Material from acute and convalescent COVID-19 was sourced from the United States, Italy and Spain. The cDNA or gDNA used as material had been derived from T cells, B-cell-depleted T cells, or PBMCs.

V was cut by 10 bases and J by 1 base, with 11 bases left in between. The CDR3 is made up of 12 amino acids. CDR1 and CDR2 from the germline V gene are ENHRY and SYGVKD. Original handling: Estimates of nucleated cell counts were drawn from the amplification of reference gene primers. Measured with immunoSEQ multiplex PCR; TCRdb has only the in-frame clones, and not every one. V, J and clone size are taken as reported in that table, and D and trimming were inferred from the DNA itself. The sample has a few hundred thousand clones, less than 90% seen once. This rearrangement joins TRBV10-3 to TRBJ2-7; perhaps TRBD1 as D (6 bases). Input material: peripheral blood. This receptor was obtained from a woman aged 50 to 65 with acute or convalescent COVID-19. The CDR3 region is CASAGESYEQYF. CDR3 sequence (DNA): TGTGCCAGTGCAGGGGAATCCTACGAGCAGTACTTC.